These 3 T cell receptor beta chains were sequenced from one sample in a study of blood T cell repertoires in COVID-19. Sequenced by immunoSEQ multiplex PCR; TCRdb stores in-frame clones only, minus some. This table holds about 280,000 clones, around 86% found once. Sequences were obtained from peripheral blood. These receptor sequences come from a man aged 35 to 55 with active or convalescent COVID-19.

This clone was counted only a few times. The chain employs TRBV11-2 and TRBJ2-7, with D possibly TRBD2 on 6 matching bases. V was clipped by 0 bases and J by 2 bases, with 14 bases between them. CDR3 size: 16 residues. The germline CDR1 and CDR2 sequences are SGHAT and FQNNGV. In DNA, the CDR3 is TGTGCCAGCAGCTTAGAGGCGGGGCAGCTCGCCTACGAGCAGTACTTC. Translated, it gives CASSLEAGQLAYEQYF.

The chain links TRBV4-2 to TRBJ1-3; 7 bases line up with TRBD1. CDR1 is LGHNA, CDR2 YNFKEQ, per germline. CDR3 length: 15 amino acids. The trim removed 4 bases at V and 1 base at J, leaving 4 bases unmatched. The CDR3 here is CASSPYRGSGNTIYF. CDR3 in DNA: TGTGCCAGCAGCCCATACAGGGGATCTGGAAACACCATATATTTT.

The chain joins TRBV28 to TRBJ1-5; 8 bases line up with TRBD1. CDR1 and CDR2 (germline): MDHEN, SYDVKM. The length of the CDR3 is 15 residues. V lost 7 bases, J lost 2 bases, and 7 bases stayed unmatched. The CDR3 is CASNTGGYGNQPQHF. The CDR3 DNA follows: TGTGCCAGCAATACAGGGGGGTATGGCAATCAGCCCCAGCATTTT.